This T cell receptor (beta chain) was sequenced during a study of shared clonotypes between healthy human individuals. Study overall: CD4 naive and CD4 memory each took three plates per donor, while CD8 naive took two and CD8 memory one.

Using immunoSEQ multiplex PCR, the repertoire was profiled, and TCRdb retains in-frame clones only, with some absent. The sample lists 950,000 to 1,300,000 clones, around four fifths occurring once. The V gene end was trimmed by 4 bases and the J gene end by 3 bases; junction bases not matched to a gene: 2. This CDR3 has 14 amino acids. The germline V gene encodes CDR1 LNHDA and CDR2 SQIVND (reference sequence). The table lists this clone with a few counts. A read error may be the cause here, since a much bigger clone is one base away. The chain couples TRBV19 to TRBJ2-7; 11 bases are shared with TRBD1. This clonotype was sampled from a man between 18 and 35 years old in good health. The source material was memory CD4+ T cells sorted from blood. Subset indicated: CD45RA-negative fraction. The CDR3 coding sequence is TGTGCCAGTAGTAGGACAGGGGGCTACTACGAGCAGTACTTC. Translating gives CASSRTGGYYEQYF.